This T cell receptor (beta chain) was observed in a study of blood T cell repertoires in COVID-19. Original handling: The authors estimated nucleated cell counts from reference gene primer amplification. TCRdb keeps only in-frame clones here, not all; method: immunoSEQ multiplex PCR. The D gene and trimming were derived from the DNA, and the V and J assignments and clone size from that table. Of about 300,000 clones listed, roughly 80% were seen once; the top ten hold about 1.6%. V was clipped by 5 bases and J by 6 bases, with 19 bases between them. There are 16 residues in the CDR3. Per the germline V gene, CDR1 is MDHEN and CDR2 is SYDVKM.

This rearrangement joins TRBV28 to TRBJ2-2; a possible D gene is TRBD1 (6 bases). This sequence originates from a human donor with COVID-19, enrolled during active disease. The donor label of this sample is uncertain. The sequenced sample consisted of peripheral blood. DNA of the CDR3: TGTGCCAGCAGTCACCCCCGGGCAGGGGATCCCGGGGAGCTGTTTTTT. Amino acids: CASSHPRAGDPGELFF.